Listed below are T cell receptor beta chains from one sample, sequenced in a study of preoperative IRX-2 immunotherapy in early breast cancer. Data came from immunoSEQ multiplex PCR; TCRdb stores just in-frame clones and leaves some out. The sample lists approximately 30,000 clones; about 96% were seen once. Sampling was done from a patient treated with IRX-2 immunotherapy. These receptors all come from a human donor with breast cancer. Both conserved end residues are part of each CDR3. The D gene is left open where the match is weak. Part of the rows lack a size; the others show once, few, many or a class for expanded clones.

clone size: NA
J gene: TRBJ2-7
V gene: TRBV5-5
D gene: TRBD1
CDR3 DNA: TGTGCCAGCAGCTTTAAGGTCGGGACAGAGGTCCACGAGCAGTACTTC
CDR3 protein: CASSFKVGTEVHEQYF

clone size: NA
J gene: TRBJ2-3
V gene: TRBV2
D gene: NA
CDR3 DNA: TGTGCCAGCAGTGGTCAGGGTTCAGATACGCAGTATTTT
CDR3 protein: CASSGQGSDTQYF

clone size: NA
J gene: TRBJ2-1
V gene: TRBV5-1
D gene: TRBD2
CDR3 DNA: TGCGCCAGCAGCTTGGGGCTAGCGGGAAACAATGAGCAGTTCTTC
CDR3 protein: CASSLGLAGNNEQFF

clone size: NA
J gene: TRBJ1-2
V gene: TRBV19
D gene: TRBD1
CDR3 DNA: TGTGCCAGTAAGAGGACAGGGAGTCCTACGAATGGCTACACCTTC
CDR3 protein: CASKRTGSPTNGYTF

clone size: NA
J gene: TRBJ1-6
V gene: TRBV2
D gene: NA
CDR3 DNA: TGTGCCAGCGGAACCACACCCCTCCACTTT
CDR3 protein: CASGTTPLHF

clone size: NA
J gene: TRBJ1-4
V gene: TRBV7-9
D gene: NA
CDR3 DNA: TGTGCCAGCAGCTTAGGAGCTAATGAAAAACTGTTTTTT
CDR3 protein: CASSLGANEKLFF

clone size: NA
J gene: TRBJ1-5
V gene: TRBV4-1
D gene: TRBD1
CDR3 DNA: TGCGCCAGCAGCCGACCGGGACAGGGCATTCAGCCCCAGCATTTT
CDR3 protein: CASSRPGQGIQPQHF

clone size: once
J gene: TRBJ1-5
V gene: TRBV19
D gene: NA
CDR3 DNA: TGTGCCAGTAGTACGTTACGAGGGCCCCAGCATTTT
CDR3 protein: CASSTLRGPQHF

clone size: NA
J gene: TRBJ2-3
V gene: TRBV30
D gene: TRBD1
CDR3 DNA: TGTGCCTGGAGGGGACAGGGGGAGGCAGATACGCAGTATTTT
CDR3 protein: CAWRGQGEADTQYF

clone size: NA
J gene: TRBJ1-6
V gene: TRBV4-2
D gene: TRBD1
CDR3 DNA: TGTGCCAGCAGCGCGGACAGGGAGCATTCACCCCTCCACTTT
CDR3 protein: CASSADREHSPLHF

clone size: NA
J gene: TRBJ1-5
V gene: TRBV7-9
D gene: TRBD1
CDR3 DNA: TGTGCCAGCAGCTCGGACAGGCCTAATCAGCCCCAGCATTTT
CDR3 protein: CASSSDRPNQPQHF

clone size: NA
J gene: TRBJ2-3
V gene: TRBV29-1
D gene: TRBD2
CDR3 DNA: TGCAGCGGACTAGCGGGAGGAGATACGCAGTATTTT
CDR3 protein: CSGLAGGDTQYF

clone size: NA
J gene: TRBJ2-7
V gene: TRBV5-1
D gene: TRBD1
CDR3 DNA: TGCGCCAGCAGCTTGTCGTCAGGGGGAAACTCCTACGAGCAGTACTTC
CDR3 protein: CASSLSSGGNSYEQYF

clone size: NA
J gene: TRBJ2-2
V gene: TRBV10-3
D gene: TRBD2
CDR3 DNA: TGTGCCAGCTCGGGGGAGCGGGAGACCGGGGAGCTGTTTTTT
CDR3 protein: CASSGERETGELFF

clone size: once
J gene: TRBJ2-1
V gene: TRBV10-1
D gene: TRBD2
CDR3 DNA: TGCGCCAGCAGTGAGTTTAGCGGGGCAAGGTACAATGAGCAGTTCTTC
CDR3 protein: CASSEFSGARYNEQFF

clone size: NA
J gene: TRBJ2-5
V gene: TRBV27
D gene: NA
CDR3 DNA: TGTGCCAGCAGTTCCCCGGGACATTCAAAAGAGACCCAGTACTTC
CDR3 protein: CASSSPGHSKETQYF

clone size: NA
J gene: TRBJ1-3
V gene: TRBV9
D gene: NA
CDR3 DNA: TGTGCCAGCAGCGTGGGAAACACCATATATTTT
CDR3 protein: CASSVGNTIYF

clone size: NA
J gene: TRBJ2-2
V gene: TRBV9
D gene: NA
CDR3 DNA: TGTGCCAGCAGTGATCGGGGGGCCCTCGGGACCGGGGAGCTGTTTTTT
CDR3 protein: CASSDRGALGTGELFF

clone size: NA
J gene: TRBJ2-3
V gene: TRBV28
D gene: TRBD2
CDR3 DNA: TGTGCCAGCAGTCCCGAGACCGGACTAGCGAGCACAGATACGCAGTATTTT
CDR3 protein: CASSPETGLASTDTQYF

clone size: NA
J gene: TRBJ2-3
V gene: TRBV29-1
D gene: TRBD2
CDR3 DNA: TGCAGCGCCGTTACTGTGCGGGAGGTTGTAGATACGCAGTATTTT
CDR3 protein: CSAVTVREVVDTQYF

clone size: NA
J gene: TRBJ2-5
V gene: TRBV27
D gene: NA
CDR3 DNA: TGTGCCAGCAGTTCTGGGGAGACCCAGTACTTC
CDR3 protein: CASSSGETQYF

clone size: NA
J gene: TRBJ1-3
V gene: TRBV27
D gene: NA
CDR3 DNA: TGTGCCAGCAGCTTGTCTACCTCTGGAAACACCATATATTTT
CDR3 protein: CASSLSTSGNTIYF

clone size: NA
J gene: TRBJ2-1
V gene: TRBV5-5
D gene: NA
CDR3 DNA: TGTGCCAGCAGCTTGGCGTTCGGAGCCTCTGGGCAGTTCTTC
CDR3 protein: CASSLAFGASGQFF

clone size: NA
J gene: TRBJ1-2
V gene: TRBV9
D gene: NA
CDR3 DNA: TGTGCCAGCAGCGTAAGCCAGGGGCAAGGCTATGGCTACACCTTC
CDR3 protein: CASSVSQGQGYGYTF

clone size: NA
J gene: TRBJ2-2
V gene: TRBV27
D gene: NA
CDR3 DNA: TGTGCCAGCAGTTTACGGTGGGGGCCCCTGACCGCGAACACCGGGGAGCTGTTTTTT
CDR3 protein: CASSLRWGPLTANTGELFF

clone size: NA
J gene: TRBJ2-1
V gene: TRBV10-3
D gene: NA
CDR3 DNA: TGTGCCATCAGTGAGCCAGGTGGGCTTTCCTACAATGAGCAGTTCTTC
CDR3 protein: CAISEPGGLSYNEQFF

clone size: NA
J gene: TRBJ1-2
V gene: TRBV5-8
D gene: NA
CDR3 DNA: TGTGCCAGCAGCTTAACAGGGCCCTATGGCTACACCTTC
CDR3 protein: CASSLTGPYGYTF

clone size: NA
J gene: TRBJ2-6
V gene: TRBV15
D gene: NA
CDR3 DNA: TGTGCCACCAGCAGAGATCCGAGGGCAGGCTCTGGGGCCAACGTCCTGACTTTC
CDR3 protein: CATSRDPRAGSGANVLTF

clone size: NA
J gene: TRBJ1-1
V gene: TRBV5-1
D gene: NA
CDR3 DNA: TGCGCCAGCAGACCCGACAGAGCACTGATGAACACTGAAGCTTTCTTT
CDR3 protein: CASRPDRALMNTEAFF

clone size: NA
J gene: TRBJ1-2
V gene: TRBV11-2
D gene: NA
CDR3 DNA: TGTGCCAGCAGCGTAGACCCGGGAGTGGGCTATGGCTACACCTTC
CDR3 protein: CASSVDPGVGYGYTF

clone size: once
J gene: TRBJ1-2
V gene: TRBV6-5
D gene: NA
CDR3 DNA: TGTGCCAGCAGTTCGTATTTAGATTTTAACTATGGCTACACCTTC
CDR3 protein: CASSSYLDFNYGYTF

clone size: NA
J gene: TRBJ1-1
V gene: TRBV11-2
D gene: NA
CDR3 DNA: TGTGCCAGCAGCTTAGATCTACGCCCTAACACTGAAGCTTTCTTT
CDR3 protein: CASSLDLRPNTEAFF

clone size: NA
J gene: TRBJ2-1
V gene: TRBV19
D gene: TRBD2
CDR3 DNA: TGTGCCAGTAGTATTCTAACTAGCGGGGGATATGAGCAGTTCTTC
CDR3 protein: CASSILTSGGYEQFF

clone size: NA
J gene: TRBJ2-4
V gene: TRBV6-5
D gene: NA
CDR3 DNA: TGTGCCAGCAGTTACTCGCGGGGAGCCAAAAACATTCAGTACTTC
CDR3 protein: CASSYSRGAKNIQYF

clone size: NA
J gene: TRBJ2-1
V gene: TRBV19
D gene: NA
CDR3 DNA: TGTGCCAGTAGCAACGGACACATCAATGAGCAGTTCTTC
CDR3 protein: CASSNGHINEQFF

clone size: NA
J gene: TRBJ1-1
V gene: TRBV28
D gene: NA
CDR3 DNA: TGTGCCAGCCTGGGACCTTACACTGAAGCTTTCTTT
CDR3 protein: CASLGPYTEAFF

clone size: NA
J gene: TRBJ2-7
V gene: TRBV19
D gene: TRBD2
CDR3 DNA: TGTGCCAGTAGTATTAGCGGGAACGAGCAGTACTTC
CDR3 protein: CASSISGNEQYF